Each of the 20 T cell receptor beta chains below was sequenced from the same sample in a study of beta chain features in type 1 diabetes. Antigens for these TCRs are unknown. Every isolated RNA sample was fully reverse transcribed, so sequencing captured expressed TCRB transcripts. Clones were read by immunoSEQ multiplex PCR, and TCRdb kept only the in-frame ones, dropping some. The sample records some 640,000 clones, about an eighth being singletons. The study, taken as a whole, reports: All four CD4+ subsets from Type 1 diabetes patients carried moderately but significantly shorter TCRB CDR3s.

The sample comprised naive CD4+ T cells from blood. Receptors were obtained from a man aged 18 to 35 with type 1 diabetes.

The chain links TRBV30 to TRBJ2-5; 10 positions agree with TRBD2. Per germline, CDR1 GTSNPN and CDR2 SVGIG (reference sequence). This CDR3 spans 17 amino acids. V lost 0 bases, J lost 2 bases, and 9 bases stayed unmatched. In nucleotides, the CDR3 is TGTGCCTGGAGTGTAATCTCCGGGACTAGCGTACAAGAGACCCAGTACTTC. It encodes CAWSVISGTSVQETQYF.

Only one count was recorded for this clone. The chain carries TRBV4-1 and TRBJ2-7, with 8 bases that match TRBD1. CDR3 length: 15 residues. CDR1 and CDR2 from the germline V gene are MGHRA and YSYEKL. The ends lost 1 base at V and 7 bases at J; junction bases unmatched: 9. DNA of the CDR3: TGCGCCAGCAGCCAAGTGTTCAGGGGGCGCAAAGAGCAGTACTTC. Its protein product is CASSQVFRGRKEQYF.

The sample holds a few counts of this clone. V usage is TRBV4-3 and J usage is TRBJ1-2; D unresolved. CDR3 length equals 14 residues. Trimming stripped 3 bases from V and 5 bases from J, with 13 bases between. In germline, CDR1 is LGHNA, CDR2 YSLEER. This CDR3 is CASSQADTLYGYTF. CDR3 nucleotides: TGCGCCAGCAGCCAGGCCGACACCTTGTATGGCTACACCTTC.

The sample holds a few counts of this clone. V and J are TRBV29-1 and TRBJ1-1, with D possibly being TRBD1 (5 bases). The CDR3 sequence is 12 residues long. V lost 7 bases to trimming and J lost 4 bases, with 13 bases between them. Germline loops: CDR1 SQVTM, CDR2 ANQGSEA. This chain's CDR3 is CSAHDRLTEAFF. CDR3 coding DNA: TGCAGCGCTCACGACAGACTCACTGAAGCTTTCTTT.

This clone showed up just a few times. The gene calls are TRBV7-2 and TRBJ2-2; no clear D gene. This CDR3 comprises 15 residues. Per the germline V gene, CDR1 is SGHTA and CDR2 is FQGNSA. Trimming took off 5 bases at V and 0 bases at J, with 10 bases between the two ends. The CDR3 reads CASSGRLPNTGELFF. In DNA form, the CDR3 reads TGTGCCAGCAGCGGCCGGCTCCCGAACACCGGGGAGCTGTTTTTT.

The rearrangement joins TRBV30 to TRBJ1-2; D uncertain. Trimming took off 0 bases at V and 5 bases at J, with 7 bases between the two ends. The germline CDR1 and CDR2 sequences are GTSNPN and SVGIG (reference sequence). The CDR3 spans 12 residues. The CDR3 loop reads CAWSVEEYGYTF. CDR3 nucleotides: TGTGCCTGGAGTGTAGAGGAATATGGCTACACCTTC.

This rearrangement joins TRBV6-5 to TRBJ1-5, with no clear D. The CDR3 consists of 13 residues. Looked up from germline, CDR1 is MNHEY and CDR2 is SVGAGI. Deletions cut 5 bases from V and 0 bases from J, with 5 bases between. This CDR3 is CASSEISNQPQHF. For the CDR3, the DNA is TGTGCCAGCAGTGAAATTAGCAATCAGCCCCAGCATTTT.

This clone has only a few counts. The chain combines TRBV7-9 with TRBJ1-5; D possibly corresponds to TRBD1 (5 bases). Deletions cut 5 bases from V and 11 bases from J, with 25 bases between. Germline V gene sequence: CDR1 SEHNR, CDR2 FQNEAQ (reference sequence). The CDR3 spans 16 residues. CDR3 nucleotide sequence: TGTGCCAGCAGCCAAAGCCGCGGGGAGGGGTCTTTGGCCCAGCATTTT. Translated: CASSQSRGEGSLAQHF.

This clone was seen a handful of times. V and J are TRBV7-2 and TRBJ2-5; 10 bases map to TRBD2. Germline CDR1 is SGHTA and CDR2 is FQGNSA. The CDR3 consists of 18 residues. V lost 1 base, J lost 1 base, and 9 bases stayed unmatched. CDR3 loop: CASSLEAGGRFAQETQYF. In DNA, the CDR3 is TGTGCCAGCAGCTTAGAAGCGGGGGGGCGTTTCGCCCAAGAGACCCAGTACTTC.

This clone was counted a few times. J is TRBJ2-2 and V is TRBV7-2; a possible D gene is TRBD1 (6 bases). The germline V gene has CDR1 SGHTA and CDR2 FQGNSA. V was clipped by 5 bases and J by 1 base, with 14 bases between them. This CDR3 is built from 16 residues. The CDR3 region is CASSPQGRGNTGELFF. The CDR3 coding sequence is TGTGCCAGCAGCCCACAGGGCAGGGGGAACACCGGGGAGCTGTTTTTT.

This clone occurred a few times. V gene TRBV7-3 combines with J gene TRBJ2-1; D is ambiguous. Germline V lookup: CDR1 SGHTA, CDR2 FQGTGA. Between the trimmed V and J ends, which lost 4 bases and 7 bases, there was a span of 17 bases. This CDR3 comprises 15 residues. The CDR3 loop reads CASSSPLLSGNEQFF. DNA for the CDR3: TGTGCCAGCAGCTCCCCCCTCCTTAGTGGTAATGAGCAGTTCTTC.

This sequence joins TRBV7-2 and TRBJ1-1, with D perhaps TRBD1 (6 bases). Germline assignment: CDR1 SGHTA and CDR2 FQGNSA. The CDR3 is 13 amino acids. V lost 0 bases, J lost 4 bases, and 6 bases lay in between. This CDR3 is CASSLATGTEAFF. CDR3 coding DNA: TGTGCCAGCAGCTTAGCGACAGGCACTGAAGCTTTCTTT.

In its sample, this clone was seen a few times. V is TRBV9 and J is TRBJ2-7, with 8 bases that match TRBD2. This CDR3 region has 14 residues. V dropped 4 bases and J dropped 1; count of bases not matched to a gene: 4. The germline gives CDR1 SGDLS, CDR2 YYNGEE. CDR3: CASSSLAVSYEQYF. In nucleotides, the CDR3 is TGTGCCAGCAGCTCACTAGCGGTATCCTACGAGCAGTACTTC. Variable domain in full (rest from reference TRBV9 and TRBJ2-7): DSGVTQTPKHLITATGQRVTLRCSPRSGDLSVYWYQQSLDQGLQFLIQYYNGEERAKGNILERFSAQQFPDLHSELNLSSLELGDSALYFCASSSLAVSYEQYFGPGTRLTVT.

This sequence joins TRBV6-5 and TRBJ1-1, with 7 bases matching TRBD1. Losses at the gene ends were 5 bases for V and 5 bases for J; bases not matched to a gene: 8. Germline values: CDR1 MNHEY, CDR2 SVGAGI. The CDR3 runs to 14 residues. CDR3 sequence (DNA): TGTGCCAGCAGTCCTACAGGGGTTAGTACTGAAGCTTTCTTT. This codes for CASSPTGVSTEAFF.

This clone has just a few counts. The chain links TRBV29-1 to TRBJ2-7, with a tentative D call TRBD2 (6 bases). CDR3 length: 10 amino acids. The germline V gene has CDR1 SQVTM and CDR2 ANQGSEA. CDR3 bases: TGCGTGTCGGGGGTTTACGAGCAGTACTTC. It is translated as CVSGVYEQYF.

The genes are TRBV6-5 and TRBJ1-1; D uncertain. Germline V gives CDR1 MNHEY, CDR2 SVGAGI. V dropped 5 bases and J dropped 11 bases, with 12 bases sitting between them. This CDR3 has 11 amino acids. Here the CDR3 DNA reads TGTGCCAGCAGTGATCGGGCTGCGGCTTTCTTT. Protein product: CASSDRAAAFF.

This clone was seen only a few times. Other DNA sequences in this specimen translate into the identical CDR3. The chain uses TRBV6-5 and TRBJ2-5; no clear D gene. CDR3 length: 13 amino acids. Germline V gives CDR1 MNHEY, CDR2 SVGAGI. V was trimmed by 2 bases and J by 3 bases, leaving 7 bases between them. The CDR3 sequence: CASSYGRKETQYF. For the CDR3, the DNA is TGTGCCAGCAGTTACGGGCGGAAAGAGACCCAGTACTTC.

A few counts support this clone. V and J are TRBV2 and TRBJ2-5, with D perhaps matching TRBD1 or TRBD2 (5 bases each). Germline V CDR1 and CDR2: SNHLY, FYNNEI. The CDR3 consists of 15 residues. V dropped 3 bases and J dropped 4 bases, with 15 bases sitting between them. The CDR3 loop reads CASSDRPRGIETQYF. The DNA for the CDR3 is TGTGCCAGCAGTGACAGGCCTCGGGGCATAGAGACCCAGTACTTC.

This clone was picked up a small number of times. This chain joins TRBV9 and TRBJ2-1, with 10 bases that match TRBD2. Trimming took 0 bases from V and 10 from J; bases not matched to a gene: 13. Germline CDR1 reads SGDLS; CDR2 reads YYNGEE. CDR3 length: 17 amino acids. The CDR3: CASSVVSSGRAFREQFF. The CDR3 DNA follows: TGTGCCAGCAGCGTAGTCTCCAGCGGGAGGGCTTTTAGGGAGCAGTTCTTC. Full variable domain (remainder filled in from reference TRBV9 and TRBJ2-1): DSGVTQTPKHLITATGQRVTLRCSPRSGDLSVYWYQQSLDQGLQFLIQYYNGEERAKGNILERFSAQQFPDLHSELNLSSLELGDSALYFCASSVVSSGRAFREQFFGPGTRLTVL.

Worth noting for this clone: At one of its ends the junction is not consistent with the germline gene, which may arise from a read error. This chain connects TRBV28 to TRBJ1-4; the match to TRBD1 covers 9 bases. Germline loops: CDR1 MDHEN, CDR2 SYDVKM. The CDR3 is 12 residues long. The DNA of the CDR3 is TGTGCCAGCATCGATGGTGGGGACAGGGAGTATTTT. Amino acid sequence: CASIDGGDREYF.